This TCR beta chain was obtained from a study of control samples from healthy donors and cancer patients. TCRdb's table, derived via immunoSEQ multiplex PCR, lists solely in-frame clones and lacks some. The sample has about 44,000 clones; about 90% are singletons. Sample: PBMCs. The source of this sequence is a woman aged 60-70 years with lung cancer.

The CDR3: CAWSVKGTGGTDTQYF. The CDR3 bases are TGTGCCTGGAGTGTAAAAGGGACAGGGGGAACAGATACGCAGTATTTT. The chain has TRBV30 and TRBJ2-3; 11 bases map to TRBD1. CDR3 length: 16 residues. Germline V lookup: CDR1 GTSNPN, CDR2 SVGIG (reference sequence). V was clipped by 0 bases and J by 3 bases; unmatched bases: 5.